The 8 T cell receptor beta chains below all came from one sample that was sequenced in a study of human T cells and chemical hapten exposure. Time point of the sample: patch test 1, 2 weeks after DPC sensitization. Treatment of the sample: therapeutic diphenylcyclopropenone sensitization with weekly scalp DPC. In TCRdb, the RACE reads were re-called with MiXCR into one record per CDR3 protein. The sample lists about 120,000 distinct CDR3 sequences, around 13% occurring once. Sample: whole blood, taken in connection with sensitization to the hapten diphenylcyclopropenone (DPC). Source of these receptors: a man in his late teens or twenties with alopecia areata. Some clones in this sample may be carry-over from other donors' samples.

This clonotype was seen more than once but under ten times. The CDR3 loop is CASSSPGRVGQPQHF. The CDR3 DNA sequence: TGTGCCAGCAGTTCCCCCGGGAGGGTTGGGCAGCCCCAGCATTTT. This chain connects TRBV6-2 or TRBV6-3 to TRBJ1-5; D gene uncertain. Germline loops: CDR1 MNHEY, CDR2 SVGEGT. The CDR3 covers 15 residues. Trimming cost V 4 bases and J 7 bases, with 17 bases left between them.

The sample holds many counts of this clonotype. The chain carries TRBV19 and TRBJ1-5; 8 bases are shared with TRBD1. The CDR3 sequence is 17 residues long. The V gene's germline CDR1 is LNHDA and CDR2 SQIVND (reference sequence). Trimming took 3 bases from V and 2 from J; bases not matched to a gene: 9. CDR3 amino acids: CASSIGSAGGGNQPQHF. The CDR3 DNA reads TGTGCCAGTAGTATTGGGTCGGCAGGGGGCGGCAATCAGCCCCAGCATTTT.

As DNA, the CDR3 is TGCAGCGTTGAAGATCCTAGCCCCAATTCCTACAATGAGCAGTTCTTC. It yields the protein CSVEDPSPNSYNEQFF. The chain joins TRBV29-1 to TRBJ2-1; TRBD2 is a possible D gene (5 bases). The length of the CDR3 is 16 residues. Germline loops: CDR1 SQVTM, CDR2 ANQGSEA. V was cut by 0 bases and J by 1 base, with 13 bases left in between.

The V call is TRBV20-1, the J call TRBJ2-5; 11 bases are shared with TRBD2. The V gene's germline CDR1 is DFQATT and CDR2 SNEGSKA (reference sequence). CDR3 length: 18 amino acids. CDR3 sequence (DNA): TGCTGTGGGGTTTCTACTAGCGGGGGCATTAAGTACCAAGAGACCCAGTACTTC. Translating it yields CCGVSTSGGIKYQETQYF.

The rearrangement uses TRBV5-1 and TRBJ2-7, with D perhaps TRBD2 (6 bases). Germline V CDR1 and CDR2: SGHRS, YFSETQ. This CDR3 is built from 12 residues. Trimming removed 2 bases at V and 4 bases at J, with 7 bases between. The CDR3 DNA follows: TGCGCCAGCAGCTTCCGGGGGTACGAGCAGTACTTC. This codes for CASSFRGYEQYF.

The sample holds a few counts of this clonotype. CDR3 loop: CASTPPWEAKNIQYF. Written as DNA, the CDR3 is TGTGCCAGCACCCCACCTTGGGAAGCCAAAAACATTCAGTACTTC. The chain employs TRBV5-8 and TRBJ2-4; no definite D call. V was pared by 6 bases and J by 0 bases, with 13 bases between. CDR1 and CDR2 from the germline V gene are SGHTS and YDEGEE. The CDR3 is 15 residues long.

The chain combines TRBV11-1 with TRBJ1-2; TRBD1 matches 7 bases. V was clipped by 4 bases and J by 6 bases; unmatched bases: 2. The CDR3 totals 12 residues. Germline CDR1 is SGHAT and CDR2 is FQDESV (reference sequence). CDR3 sequence reads: CASSSDRDGYTF. The CDR3 DNA reads TGTGCCAGCAGCTCAGACAGGGATGGCTACACCTTC. The complete variable domain, with remaining parts taken from reference TRBV11-1 and TRBJ1-2, reads EAEVAQSPRYKITEKSQAVAFWCDPISGHATLYWYRQILGQGPELLVQFQDESVVDDSQLPKDRFSAERLKGVDSTLKIQPAELGDSAMYLCASSSDRDGYTFGSGTRLTVV.

This clonotype turned up a few times. The chain couples TRBV29-1 to TRBJ1-4; D gene uncertain. The V and J ends lost 4 bases and 3 bases respectively, with 3 bases between them. Germline CDR1 SQVTM, CDR2 ANQGSEA. This CDR3 has 11 amino acids. The DNA for the CDR3 is TGCAGCGTTGTAGCTAATGAAAAACTGTTTTTT. Protein product: CSVVANEKLFF. The full variable domain, rest sourced from reference TRBV29-1 and TRBJ1-4, is SAVISQKPSRDICQRGTSLTIQCQVDSQVTMMFWYRQQPGQSLTLIATANQGSEATYESGFVIDKFPISRPNLTFSTLTVSNMSPEDSSIYLCSVVANEKLFFGSGTQLSVL.